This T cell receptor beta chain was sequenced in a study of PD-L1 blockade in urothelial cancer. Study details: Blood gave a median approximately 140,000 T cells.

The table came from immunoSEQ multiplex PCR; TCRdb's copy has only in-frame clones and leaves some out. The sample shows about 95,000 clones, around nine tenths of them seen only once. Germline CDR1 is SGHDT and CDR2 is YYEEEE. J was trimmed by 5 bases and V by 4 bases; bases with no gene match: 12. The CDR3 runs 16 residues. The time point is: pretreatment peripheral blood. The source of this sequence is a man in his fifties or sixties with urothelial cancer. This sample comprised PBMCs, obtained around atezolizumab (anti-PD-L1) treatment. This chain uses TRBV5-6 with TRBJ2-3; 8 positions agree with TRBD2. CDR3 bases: TGTGCCAGCAGCGTCCGAACTAGCGGTATTGGAGATACGCAGTATTTT. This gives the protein CASSVRTSGIGDTQYF.